The 30 T cell receptor beta chains in this list originate from one sample, sequenced in a study of siplizumab effects on memory and regulatory T cells. TCRdb's table, derived via immunoSEQ multiplex PCR, lists solely in-frame clones and lacks some. This table holds about 64,000 clones, 90% to 98% found once. The sample consisted of naive CD8+ T cells sorted from blood. The receptors derive from a human donor in good health.

This rearrangement joins TRBV18 to TRBJ2-7, with TRBD2 as a possible D gene (6 bases). The CDR3 spans 12 residues. V gave up 5 bases and J gave up 4 bases, with 9 bases separating them. Germline CDR1 reads KGHSH; CDR2 reads LQKENI. The CDR3 nucleotides read TGTGCCAGCTCAGACGGGACTTACGAGCAGTACTTC. Translated, it gives CASSDGTYEQYF. Full variable domain (missing parts from reference TRBV18 and TRBJ2-7): NAGVMQNPRHLVRRRGQEARLRCSPMKGHSHVYWYRQLPEEGLKFMVYLQKENIIDESGMPKERFSAEFPKEGPSILRIQQVVRGDSAAYFCASSDGTYEQYFGPGTRLTVT.

The V call is TRBV6-5, the J call TRBJ2-7; 7 nucleotides agree with TRBD1. J gave up 6 bases and V 11 bases, and 10 bases lay outside the gene matches. The germline CDR1 and CDR2 sequences are MNHEY and SVGAGI. The CDR3 totals 12 residues. The CDR3 sequence: CAASRQGSEQYF. The CDR3 bases are TGTGCCGCGTCGAGACAGGGTAGCGAGCAGTACTTC.

V and J are TRBV29-1 and TRBJ1-1, with D unresolved. This CDR3 has 10 residues. V was pared by 5 bases and J by 1 base, with 2 bases between. The V gene's germline CDR1 is SQVTM and CDR2 ANQGSEA. CDR3 loop: CSVRNTEAFF. Here the CDR3 DNA reads TGCAGCGTTAGGAACACTGAAGCTTTCTTT.

A single count supports this clone. The chain couples TRBV9 to TRBJ2-5; TRBD2 matches at 11 bases. Trimming cost V 3 bases and J 2 bases; bases outside gene matches: 9. CDR3 length: 17 amino acids. Germline V gene sequence: CDR1 SGDLS, CDR2 YYNGEE. CDR3 bases: TGTGCCAGCAGCGCCTACTCCGGGACTAGCGGTCAAGAGACCCAGTACTTC. As protein: CASSAYSGTSGQETQYF.

The chain joins TRBV9 to TRBJ2-3; 7 bases are shared with TRBD2. The length of the CDR3 is 14 residues. V lost 6 bases to trimming and J lost 3 bases; unmatched junction nucleotides: 7. Per the germline V gene, CDR1 is SGDLS and CDR2 is YYNGEE. The DNA of the CDR3 is TGTGCCAGCAATGGCGGGAGAGGGACAGATACGCAGTATTTT. It encodes CASNGGRGTDTQYF.

The chain joins TRBV6-5 to TRBJ1-2, with TRBD1 identical over 11 bases. The CDR3 consists of 14 residues. Germline trimming cut 6 bases from V and 4 bases from J; bases unmatched to any gene: 4. CDR1 and CDR2 from the germline V gene are MNHEY and SVGAGI. Here the CDR3 reads CASSFGTGGYGYTF. The CDR3, as DNA: TGTGCCAGCAGCTTCGGGACAGGGGGCTATGGCTACACCTTC.

The chain recombines TRBV9 with TRBJ1-5; 7 bases align to TRBD1. The CDR3 is 14 residues long. V shed 3 bases and J 6 bases; nucleotides not matched to a gene: 6. Germline V gene sequence: CDR1 SGDLS, CDR2 YYNGEE. CDR3 in amino acids: CASSATGEGQPQHF. The CDR3 DNA reads TGTGCCAGCAGCGCCACAGGGGAGGGTCAGCCCCAGCATTTT.

This clone came up once. V and J are TRBV19 and TRBJ2-7, with TRBD1 as a possible D gene (5 bases). CDR1 is LNHDA and CDR2 is SQIVND in the germline V gene (reference sequence). This CDR3 region has 12 residues. Deletions cut 5 bases from V and 3 bases from J, with 8 bases between. CDR3 loop: CASSPGHYEQYF. The CDR3 DNA reads TGTGCCAGTAGTCCAGGGCACTACGAGCAGTACTTC.

This clone has just one count. V is TRBV19 and J is TRBJ1-2; no definite D call. CDR3 length: 15 residues. V was clipped by 4 bases and J by 4 bases, with 16 bases between them. Per germline, CDR1 LNHDA and CDR2 SQIVND (reference sequence). The CDR3 DNA reads TGTGCCAGTAGTACCGGAGAGGATGTTCCCTATGGCTACACCTTC. It is translated as CASSTGEDVPYGYTF.

The V call is TRBV14, the J call TRBJ1-1; D unresolved. Trimming took 6 bases from V and 6 from J, leaving 11 bases between them. Germline CDR1 and CDR2: SGHDN and FVKESK. This CDR3 has 12 residues. Here the CDR3 reads CASRDIQPEAFF. CDR3 DNA sequence: TGTGCCAGCAGAGACATTCAACCTGAAGCTTTCTTT.

This clone came up once. This rearrangement joins TRBV7-6 to TRBJ2-7, with TRBD1 as a possible D gene (5 bases). The V end lost 1 base, the J end lost 0 bases, and 10 bases lay between the germline ends. Germline CDR1 is SGHVS and CDR2 is FNYEAQ. This CDR3 has 15 residues. This CDR3 is CASSLVQDSSYEQYF. As DNA, the CDR3 is TGTGCCAGCAGCTTAGTACAGGATAGCTCCTACGAGCAGTACTTC.

The chain combines TRBV5-6 with TRBJ2-4; D is unclear. Looked up from germline, CDR1 is SGHDT and CDR2 is YYEEEE. This CDR3 spans 14 amino acids. The V and J ends lost 3 bases and 6 bases respectively, with 13 bases between them. The CDR3 sequence is CASSSFSGLNIQYF. CDR3 DNA sequence: TGTGCCAGCAGCTCGTTTTCAGGTTTAAACATTCAGTACTTC. Filled out from reference TRBV5-6 and TRBJ2-4, the complete variable domain reads DAGVTQSPTHLIKTRGQQVTLRCSPKSGHDTVSWYQQALGQGPQFIFQYYEEEERQRGNFPDRFSGHQFPNYSSELNVNALLLGDSALYLCASSSFSGLNIQYFGAGTRLSVL.

This clone showed up just a few times. The chain is built from TRBV7-9 and TRBJ1-5; D perhaps matches TRBD1 (5 bases). The CDR3 is 17 residues long. The germline V gene encodes CDR1 SEHNR and CDR2 FQNEAQ (reference sequence). Trimming shortened V by 5 bases and J by 1 base, and 18 bases separated the two germline ends. The CDR3 here is CASSPLDGTLSNQPQHF. The DNA for the CDR3 is TGTGCCAGCAGCCCGCTAGACGGGACCTTAAGCAATCAGCCCCAGCATTTT.

This clone has a single count. At the DNA level, this CDR3 is encoded by other sequences in the same sample as well. V gene TRBV4-1 combines with J gene TRBJ2-7; D may be TRBD2 (5 bases). Germline CDR1 reads MGHRA; CDR2 reads YSYEKL. This CDR3 contains 14 residues. V shed 1 base and J shed 3 bases, with 10 bases lying between them. This chain's CDR3 is CASSQGEAVYEQYF. The DNA of the CDR3 is TGCGCCAGCAGCCAAGGGGAAGCGGTCTACGAGCAGTACTTC.

The chain is built from TRBV7-9 and TRBJ2-1; either TRBD1 or TRBD2 may fit D (5 bases each). This CDR3 is 12 amino acids long. Trimming took off 10 bases at V and 10 bases at J, with 17 bases between the two ends. Germline CDR1 SEHNR, CDR2 FQNEAQ (reference sequence). CDR3 DNA: TGTGCCACCCTTCCGATGGGGGACGAGCAGTTCTTC. Protein product: CATLPMGDEQFF. The full variable domain, with the rest looked up from reference TRBV7-9 and TRBJ2-1, is DTGVSQNPRHKITKRGQNVTFRCDPISEHNRLYWYRQTLGQGPEFLTYFQNEAQLEKSRLLSDRFSAERPKGSFSTLEIQRTEQGDSAMYLCATLPMGDEQFFGPGTRLTVL.

The chain employs TRBV6-1 and TRBJ2-3; weak D call: TRBD2 (7 bases). There are 14 residues in the CDR3. The V gene lost 7 bases and the J gene lost 3 bases, with 14 bases spanning the gap. Germline-derived CDR1 and CDR2 are MNHNS and SASEGT. The CDR3 spells CASTRGPETDTQYF. CDR3 bases: TGTGCCAGCACGCGGGGGCCGGAAACAGATACGCAGTATTTT.

V and J are TRBV27 and TRBJ2-7; a possible D gene is TRBD1 (6 bases). Trimming shortened V by 8 bases and J by 5 bases, and 22 bases separated the two germline ends. This CDR3 is built from 15 residues. Germline V gives CDR1 MNHEY, CDR2 SMNVEV (reference sequence). CDR3 protein: CASGRLGTRRDEQYF. The CDR3 DNA follows: TGTGCCAGCGGTAGGTTGGGGACAAGGCGGGACGAGCAGTACTTC.

The table lists this clone with a count of one. V and J are TRBV13 and TRBJ2-7; TRBD1 aligns across 9 bases. V was clipped by 5 bases and J by 0 bases; unmatched bases: 8. Germline V gene data show CDR1 as PRHDT and CDR2 as FYEKMQ (reference sequence). The CDR3 has 16 residues. CDR3 bases: TGTGCCAGCAGCCTGGGGACAGGGCTGATCTCCTACGAGCAGTACTTC. Protein product: CASSLGTGLISYEQYF.

This clone came up once. The V gene is TRBV11-2, the J gene TRBJ1-3; D is unclear. Germline V gene data show CDR1 as SGHAT and CDR2 as FQNNGV. The CDR3 covers 16 residues. Trimming took 3 bases from V and 0 from J, leaving 12 bases between them. The CDR3 spells CASSLIPFLSGNTIYF. CDR3 in DNA: TGTGCCAGCAGCTTGATTCCTTTCCTCTCTGGAAACACCATATATTTT.

The chain is built from TRBV28 and TRBJ2-6; D not certain. The CDR3 extends over 16 amino acids. CDR1 MDHEN and CDR2 SYDVKM come from the germline V gene. Between the trimmed V and J ends, which lost 1 base and 2 bases, there was a span of 9 bases. CDR3 sequence reads: CASSLLGPAGANVLTF. Written as DNA, the CDR3 is TGTGCCAGCAGTTTATTAGGTCCGGCTGGGGCCAACGTCCTGACTTTC. Filled out from reference TRBV28 and TRBJ2-6, the complete variable domain reads DVKVTQSSRYLVKRTGEKVFLECVQDMDHENMFWYRQDPGLGLRLIYFSYDVKMKEKGDIPEGYSVSREKKERFSLILESASTNQTSMYLCASSLLGPAGANVLTFGAGSRLTVL.

The chain recombines TRBV20-1 with TRBJ2-3; the D gene is possibly TRBD2 (5 bases). The germline V gene has CDR1 DFQATT and CDR2 SNEGSKA (reference sequence). The CDR3 is 11 amino acids. The CDR3 coding sequence is TGCTTAGCGAGGGACACAGATACGCAGTATTTT. Residues: CLARDTDTQYF.

The V and J genes are TRBV6-5 and TRBJ2-7, with a tentative D call TRBD1 (5 bases). The CDR3 runs 16 residues. The germline V and J ends were trimmed by 4 bases and 0 bases, with 16 bases remaining between them. Per germline, CDR1 MNHEY and CDR2 SVGAGI. The CDR3 protein is CASSSRPDQGSYEQYF. In nucleotides, the CDR3 is TGTGCCAGCAGTTCCAGACCTGATCAGGGCTCCTACGAGCAGTACTTC.

The DNA for the CDR3 is TGCGCCAGCAGCCCCCGACAGGATAGCAATCAGCCCCAGCATTTT. It specifies CASSPRQDSNQPQHF. The rearrangement joins TRBV4-1 to TRBJ1-5; tentative D call: TRBD1 (6 bases). CDR3 length equals 15 residues. The V and J ends lost 4 bases and 0 bases respectively, with 10 bases between them. Looked up from germline, CDR1 is MGHRA and CDR2 is YSYEKL.

V gene TRBV5-4 combines with J gene TRBJ2-7, with 8 bases identical to TRBD1. Germline CDR1 is SGHNT and CDR2 is YYREEE (reference sequence). The CDR3 totals 15 residues. V dropped 4 bases and J dropped 7; count of bases not matched to a gene: 13. The CDR3 DNA reads TGTGCCAGCAGCCCGACCGGGACAGGTCATCTAGAGCAGTACTTC. Amino acids: CASSPTGTGHLEQYF.

The chain uses TRBV2 and TRBJ2-7, with 10 bases aligning to TRBD2. The CDR3 loop spans 13 amino acids. The V gene end was trimmed by 8 bases and the J gene end by 6 bases; junction bases not matched to a gene: 7. Germline V gene data show CDR1 as SNHLY and CDR2 as FYNNEI. CDR3 sequence: CASEAGGSSEQYF. As DNA, the CDR3 is TGTGCCAGCGAAGCGGGGGGGTCTTCCGAGCAGTACTTC.

This chain links TRBV11-2 with TRBJ1-3; D is uncertain. V shed 1 base and J shed 0 bases, with 7 bases lying between them. The CDR3 length is 15 residues. Germline CDR1 and CDR2: SGHAT and FQNNGV. The CDR3 reads CASSLAAISGNTIYF. DNA for the CDR3: TGTGCCAGCAGCTTAGCAGCGATCTCTGGAAACACCATATATTTT. Supplemented by reference TRBV11-2 and TRBJ1-3, the full variable domain reads EAGVAQSPRYKIIEKRQSVAFWCNPISGHATLYWYQQILGQGPKLLIQFQNNGVVDDSQLPKDRFSAERLKGVDSTLKIQPAKLEDSAVYLCASSLAAISGNTIYFGEGSWLTVV.

The chain carries TRBV19 and TRBJ2-1; 10 bases align to TRBD2. V lost 1 base to trimming and J lost 4 bases; unmatched junction nucleotides: 1. Germline V gene data show CDR1 as LNHDA and CDR2 as SQIVND (reference sequence). This CDR3 is 15 amino acids long. The CDR3 DNA reads as TGTGCCAGTAGTATAGGTAGCGGGGGGTACAATGAGCAGTTCTTC. This codes for CASSIGSGGYNEQFF.

The chain uses TRBV7-9 and TRBJ1-5, with 9 bases fitting TRBD1. With 4 bases clipped from V and 3 bases from J, the junction kept 13 bases outside the gene matches. The CDR3 is 18 amino acids. Germline V gives CDR1 SEHNR, CDR2 FQNEAQ (reference sequence). The CDR3 nucleotides are TGTGCCAGCAGCTATTTCGGACAGGGGAATCCCTCCAATCAGCCCCAGCATTTT. Amino acid sequence: CASSYFGQGNPSNQPQHF.

This clone has only a few counts. The rearrangement links TRBV2 to TRBJ1-1; tentative D call: TRBD1 (5 bases). Germline V gene data show CDR1 as SNHLY and CDR2 as FYNNEI. This CDR3 comprises 14 residues. Between the trimmed V and J ends, which lost 1 base and 2 bases, there was a span of 8 bases. The CDR3 DNA sequence: TGTGCCAGCAGTGAAGGACAGATTAACACTGAAGCTTTCTTT. It specifies CASSEGQINTEAFF. The full variable domain, its missing parts supplied by reference TRBV2 and TRBJ1-1, is EPEVTQTPSHQVTQMGQEVILRCVPISNHLYFYWYRQILGQKVEFLVSFYNNEISEKSEIFDDQFSVERPDGSNFTLKIRSTKLEDSAMYFCASSEGQINTEAFFGQGTRLTVV.

The V call is TRBV5-6, the J call TRBJ1-2; a possible D gene is TRBD1 (6 bases). V was cut by 5 bases and J by 2 bases, with 16 bases left in between. Germline-derived CDR1 and CDR2 are SGHDT and YYEEEE. The CDR3 contains 15 residues. This chain's CDR3 is CASRSWGGQNYGYTF. The CDR3 DNA sequence: TGTGCCAGCAGATCCTGGGGGGGCCAGAACTATGGCTACACCTTC.